Shown below are 6 T cell receptor beta chains from a single sample sequenced in a study of regulatory T cells in long-lasting Graves disease. Indicated time point: persistent/refractory GD, antithyroid drugs over 5 years with positive TRAb. From RNA extracted from PBMCs, the TCR library was made. Researchers made TCR beta libraries by using iRepertoire HTBI primers and running Arm-PCR on CDR3 regions. TCRdb re-called the multiplex PCR reads through MiXCR, storing one row per CDR3 protein. This table holds approximately 500,000 distinct CDR3 sequences, 20% to 25% found once. Sample: peripheral blood mononuclear cells (PBMCs), taken when the disease was refractory, from a patient treated with antithyroid drugs. All receptors come from a female donor with Graves disease.

This clonotype has just a few counts. This chain's CDR3 is CASSPGRTAADGYTF. The CDR3 DNA is TGCGCCAGCAGCCCAGGGCGGACAGCCGCGGATGGCTACACCTTC. V is TRBV4-1 and J is TRBJ1-2; D may be TRBD1 (6 bases). The V end was cut by 4 bases, the J end by 6 bases, with 18 bases between. The CDR3 consists of 15 residues. The germline gives CDR1 MGHRA, CDR2 YSYEKL.

The sample holds a few counts of this clonotype. V gene TRBV11-2 combines with J gene TRBJ1-1, with unresolved D. Trimming removed 2 bases from V and 4 bases from J, with 8 bases in between. CDR3 size: 13 residues. Per the germline V gene, CDR1 is SGHAT and CDR2 is FQNNGV. The CDR3 DNA reads as TGTGCCAGCAGCTTATACCAGAGCACTGAAGCTTTCTTT. Translating gives CASSLYQSTEAFF.

This clonotype was recorded many times. The chain links TRBV28 to TRBJ2-2; D remains ambiguous. The CDR3 runs to 13 residues. Deletions cut 9 bases from V and 1 base from J, with 9 bases between. Germline V gives CDR1 MDHEN, CDR2 SYDVKM. The CDR3 bases are TGTGCCAGTTGGCTTAAGAACACCGGGGAGCTGTTTTTT. It translates to CASWLKNTGELFF.

To note about this clonotype: A much larger clone lies one base from this, so it may be a read error. The chain uses TRBV28 and TRBJ1-4; D possibly corresponds to TRBD1 (6 bases). CDR1 and CDR2 from the germline V gene are MDHEN and SYDVKM. This CDR3 contains 15 residues. Trimming stripped 3 bases from V and 11 bases from J, with 19 bases between. In nucleotides, the CDR3 is TGTGCCAGCAGTTTGGGTACAGGGATAGGTGATAAACTGTTTTTT. Translated, it gives CASSLGTGIGDKLFF.

This clonotype came up many times. This chain joins TRBV28 and TRBJ1-1; D gene unclear. The CDR3 extends over 13 amino acids. V was trimmed by 9 bases and J by 1 base, leaving 12 bases between them. In germline, CDR1 is MDHEN, CDR2 SYDVKM. The CDR3 is CASLSPGNTEAFF. The CDR3 DNA reads TGTGCCAGTCTGTCGCCGGGGAACACTGAAGCTTTCTTT. The whole variable domain, remainder taken from reference TRBV28 and TRBJ1-1, is DVKVTQSSRYLVKRTGEKVFLECVQDMDHENMFWYRQDPGLGLRLIYFSYDVKMKEKGDIPEGYSVSREKKERFSLILESASTNQTSMYLCASLSPGNTEAFFGQGTRLTVV.

This clonotype was observed at least ten times. V and J are TRBV5-1 and TRBJ1-4; 7 bases map to TRBD1. CDR1 and CDR2 from the germline V gene are SGHRS and YFSETQ. Trimming took 4 bases from V and 6 from J; bases not matched to a gene: 6. The CDR3 is 14 residues long. The CDR3 DNA reads as TGCGCCAGCAGCCTAGGGGGCGGGGATGAAAAACTGTTTTTT. This encodes CASSLGGGDEKLFF.